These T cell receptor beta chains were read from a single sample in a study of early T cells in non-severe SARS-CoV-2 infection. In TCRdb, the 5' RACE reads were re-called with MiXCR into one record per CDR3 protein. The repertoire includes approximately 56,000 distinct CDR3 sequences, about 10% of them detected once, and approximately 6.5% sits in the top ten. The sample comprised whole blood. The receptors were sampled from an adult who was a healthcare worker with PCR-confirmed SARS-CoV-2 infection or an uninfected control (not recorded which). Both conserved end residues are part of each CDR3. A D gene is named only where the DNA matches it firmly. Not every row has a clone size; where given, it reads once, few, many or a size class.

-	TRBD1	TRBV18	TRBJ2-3	TGTGCCAGCTCATCCTACCAGGGGGCAAATACGCAGTATTTT	CASSSYQGANTQYF
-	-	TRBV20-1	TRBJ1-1	TGCAGTGCTAGAGATTCCAGGGAGGGTCGAGTAGCTTTCTTT	CSARDSREGRVAFF
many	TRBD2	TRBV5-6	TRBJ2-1	TGTGCCAGCAGCTTGCAGCTAGCGGCCTACAATGAGCAGTTCTTC	CASSLQLAAYNEQFF
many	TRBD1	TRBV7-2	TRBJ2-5	TGTGCCAGCAGCTTAACAGGGGGCGTCCGGGACCAGTACTTC	CASSLTGGVRDQYF
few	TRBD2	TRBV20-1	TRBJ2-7	TGCAGTGCTTCCGGGACTAGCGGGAGTCACGAGCAGTACTTC	CSASGTSGSHEQYF
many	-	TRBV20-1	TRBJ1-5	TGCAGTGCTAGCCCCGGGAGGCCCAATCAGCCCCAGCATTTT	CSASPGRPNQPQHF
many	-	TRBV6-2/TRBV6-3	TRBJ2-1	TGTGCCAGCAGGGACAACTCCTACAATGAGCAGTTCTTC	CASRDNSYNEQFF
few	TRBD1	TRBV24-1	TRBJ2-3	TGTGCCACCAGTGACTCAGCCGGGACAGGATACACAGATACGCAGTATTTT	CATSDSAGTGYTDTQYF
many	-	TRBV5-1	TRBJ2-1	TGCGCCAGCTTTCCTAGCCCTGTCTCCTACAATGAGCAGTTCTTC	CASFPSPVSYNEQFF
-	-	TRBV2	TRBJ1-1	TGTGCCAGCAGTGGTCAGGGGAGGACTGAAGCTTTCTTT	CASSGQGRTEAFF
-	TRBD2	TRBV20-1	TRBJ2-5	TGCAGTGCCTATCTAGCGGGAGGGCCGGGGGAGACCCAGTACTTC	CSAYLAGGPGETQYF
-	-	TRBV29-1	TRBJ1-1	TGCAGCGTTCGGGGGGATGGGGACACTGAAGCTTTCTTT	CSVRGDGDTEAFF
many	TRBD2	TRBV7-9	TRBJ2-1	TGTGCCAGCAGCTTGTATCTAGCGGGATCTGAGCAGTTCTTC	CASSLYLAGSEQFF
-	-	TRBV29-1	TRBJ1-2	TGCAGCGTTGTGGCGGGCTATGGCTACACCTTC	CSVVAGYGYTF
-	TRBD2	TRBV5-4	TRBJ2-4	TGTGCCAGCAGCCCCGGGACTACACGTTGGACGAACATTCAGTACTTC	CASSPGTTRWTNIQYF
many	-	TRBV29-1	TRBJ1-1	TGCAGCGCCCAGACCACTGAAGCTTTCTTT	CSAQTTEAFF
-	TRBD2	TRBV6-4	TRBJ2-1	TGTGCCAGCAGTGAGTCAGCATTGGCGGGAGGATACAATGAGCAGTTCTTC	CASSESALAGGYNEQFF
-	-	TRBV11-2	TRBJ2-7	TGTGCCAGCAGCTTCCCCGAGGGACGGTCATACGAGCAGTACTTC	CASSFPEGRSYEQYF
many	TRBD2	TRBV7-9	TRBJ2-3	TGTGCCAGCAGCCGAATAGCGGGTCGGGCCACAGATACGCAGTATTTT	CASSRIAGRATDTQYF
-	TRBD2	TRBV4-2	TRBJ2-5	TGTGCCACCCGACTAGCGGGAGGGCCAGGGGAGACCCAGTACTTC	CATRLAGGPGETQYF
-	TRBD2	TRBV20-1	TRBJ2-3	TGCAGTGCTAGTAGTGGACTAGCGGTTAGCACAGATACGCAGTATTTT	CSASSGLAVSTDTQYF
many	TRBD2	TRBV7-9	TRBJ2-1	TGTGCCAGCAGCTCTTCCGGGAGGCTCCATGAGCAGTTCTTC	CASSSSGRLHEQFF
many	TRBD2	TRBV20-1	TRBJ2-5	TGCAGTAAACAAAGCGGGAGGGCCCCACAAGAGACCCAGTACTTC	CSKQSGRAPQETQYF
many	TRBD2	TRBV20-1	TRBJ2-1	TGCAGTGCCTACGGGGCTAGCGGGAGAGATGAGCAGTTCTTC	CSAYGASGRDEQFF
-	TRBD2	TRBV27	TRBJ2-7	TGTGCGTGCGGGAGGCCGTCCTACGAGCAGTACTTC	CACGRPSYEQYF
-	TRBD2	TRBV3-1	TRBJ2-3	TGTGCCAGCAGCCTGAGCAGACTAGCGGGAGTTCATGTGGATACGCAGTATTTT	CASSLSRLAGVHVDTQYF
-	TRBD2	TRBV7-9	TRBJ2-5	TGTGCCAGCAGCCCGGGACTAGCGGGACTAAAAGAGACCCAGTACTTC	CASSPGLAGLKETQYF
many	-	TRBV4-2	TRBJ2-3	TGTGCCAGCAGCCAAGATCCAGCAGGGGCCTCCTCGATCAGCACAGATACGCAGTATTTT	CASSQDPAGASSISTDTQYF
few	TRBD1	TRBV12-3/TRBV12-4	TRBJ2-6	TGTGCCAGCAGTTTAAGGACAGGGGCCGGGGCCAACGTCCTGACTTTC	CASSLRTGAGANVLTF
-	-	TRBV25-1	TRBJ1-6	TGTGCCAGCAGTCACCGGGACAACACTTCACCCCTCCACTTT	CASSHRDNTSPLHF
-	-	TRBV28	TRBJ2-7	TGTGCCAGCAGTCCCCTGATCTACGAGCAGTACTTC	CASSPLIYEQYF
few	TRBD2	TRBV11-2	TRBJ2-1	TGTGCCAGCAGCTTATGGGGCCGGGAACTAGCGGGTTACAATGAGCAGTTCTTC	CASSLWGRELAGYNEQFF
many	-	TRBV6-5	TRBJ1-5	TGTGCCAGCAGTTATTCCTTCTCGGGCAATCAGCCCCAGCATTTT	CASSYSFSGNQPQHF
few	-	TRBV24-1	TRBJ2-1	TGTGCCACCAGTGAGATTAGCGATGAGCAGTTCTTC	CATSEISDEQFF
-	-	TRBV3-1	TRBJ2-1	TGTGCCAGCAGCCAAGGGAGTAGCGCCAGACAGTTCTTC	CASSQGSSARQFF
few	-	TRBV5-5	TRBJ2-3	TGTGCCAGCAGTCTCCCTCCCGCAGATACGCAGTATTTT	CASSLPPADTQYF
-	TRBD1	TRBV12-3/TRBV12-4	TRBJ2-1	TGTGCCAGCACCCGGACAGGAAACAATGAGCAGTTCTTC	CASTRTGNNEQFF
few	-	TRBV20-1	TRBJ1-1	TGCAGTGCTAGCCGAGGGCCATTGAACACTGAAGCTTTCTTT	CSASRGPLNTEAFF
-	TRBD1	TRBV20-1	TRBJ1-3	TGCAGTGCGAGAGACAGGGACCCTGGAAACACCATATATTTT	CSARDRDPGNTIYF
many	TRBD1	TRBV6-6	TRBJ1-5	TGTGCCAGCAGGCCTACAGGGGGTCTTAGCAATCAGCCCCAGCATTTT	CASRPTGGLSNQPQHF
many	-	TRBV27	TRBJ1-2	TGTGCCAGCAGGAAAGGTGGCTACACCTTC	CASRKGGYTF
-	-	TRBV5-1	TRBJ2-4	TGCGCCAGCAGCTTGCTTTATGAGGGAGAGGCCAAAAACATTCAGTACTTC	CASSLLYEGEAKNIQYF
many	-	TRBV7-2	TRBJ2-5	TGTGCCAGCAGCTTAGATCTGGTTGGGCAAGAGACCCAGTACTTC	CASSLDLVGQETQYF
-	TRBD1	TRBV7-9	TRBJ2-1	TGTGCCAGCAGCCCGGGACAGGGGGGCTACAATGAGCAGTTCTTC	CASSPGQGGYNEQFF
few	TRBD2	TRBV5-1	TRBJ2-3	TGCGCCACCACACAATCTAGCGGGACAGATACGCAGTATTTT	CATTQSSGTDTQYF
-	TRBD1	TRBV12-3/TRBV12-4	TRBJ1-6	TGTGCCAGCAGCGACAGGGCACGGGATAATTCACCCCTCCACTTT	CASSDRARDNSPLHF
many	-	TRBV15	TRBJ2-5	TGTGCCACCAGCAGAGATAGGGCAGTCCAAGAGACCCAGTACTTC	CATSRDRAVQETQYF
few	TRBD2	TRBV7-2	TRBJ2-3	TGTGCCAGCAGCTTAGCGCCCCCGGCTAGCGGGAGCGGTAATACGCAGTATTTT	CASSLAPPASGSGNTQYF
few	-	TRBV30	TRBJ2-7	TGTGCCTGGAGTTTCCGGGGGACAAGGGGCTACGAGCAGTACTTC	CAWSFRGTRGYEQYF
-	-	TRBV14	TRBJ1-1	TGTGCCAGCAGCCATCGTGACAGGCGGGGGTTGAACACTGAAGCTTTCTTT	CASSHRDRRGLNTEAFF
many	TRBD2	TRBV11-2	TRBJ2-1	TGTGCCAGCAGCTTAGCGGGAGGGCCGACTGAGCAGTTCTTC	CASSLAGGPTEQFF
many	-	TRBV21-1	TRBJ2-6	TGTGCCAGAACGACGGGACAGCTCAACTCTGGGGCCAACGTCCTGACTTTC	CARTTGQLNSGANVLTF
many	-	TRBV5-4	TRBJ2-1	TGTGCCAGCAGCTTGGCGGGACTCCTCACCGATGAGCAGTTCTTC	CASSLAGLLTDEQFF
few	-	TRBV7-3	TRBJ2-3	TGTGCCAGCAGCTCCGCCCGCACAGATACGCAGTATTTT	CASSSARTDTQYF
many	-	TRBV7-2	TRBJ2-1	TGTGCCAGCAGCTCGATACCCGACAGCTCCTACAATGAGCAGTTCTTC	CASSSIPDSSYNEQFF
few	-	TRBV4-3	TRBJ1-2	TGCGCCAGCAGCCAAGATCTGGGCCGGGAGGGTGGCTACACCTTC	CASSQDLGREGGYTF
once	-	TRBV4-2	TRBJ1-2	TGTGCCAGCAGCCAAGGTTTATATGGCTACACCTTC	CASSQGLYGYTF
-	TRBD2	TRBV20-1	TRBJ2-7	TGCAGTGCGCCACTAGCGATAAACTCCTACGAGCAGTACTTC	CSAPLAINSYEQYF
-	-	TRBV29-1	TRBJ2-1	TGCAGCGTTGATGACGGACTGCATTACAATGAGCAGTTCTTC	CSVDDGLHYNEQFF
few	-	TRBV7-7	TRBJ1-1	TGTGCTAGCAGCTCCGGACCCGGGACTGAAGCTTTCTTT	CASSSGPGTEAFF